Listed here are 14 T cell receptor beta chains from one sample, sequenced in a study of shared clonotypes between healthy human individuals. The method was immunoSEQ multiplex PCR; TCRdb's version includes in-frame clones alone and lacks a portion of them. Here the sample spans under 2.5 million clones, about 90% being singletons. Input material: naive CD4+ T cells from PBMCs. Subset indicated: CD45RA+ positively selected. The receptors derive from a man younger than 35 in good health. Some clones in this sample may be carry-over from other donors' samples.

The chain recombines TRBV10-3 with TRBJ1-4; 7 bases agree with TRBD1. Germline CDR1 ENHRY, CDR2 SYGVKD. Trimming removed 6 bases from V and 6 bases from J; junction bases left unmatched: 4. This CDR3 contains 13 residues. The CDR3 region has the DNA TGTGCCATCAGGGAAGGGGGCCATGAAAAACTGTTTTTT. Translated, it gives CAIREGGHEKLFF.

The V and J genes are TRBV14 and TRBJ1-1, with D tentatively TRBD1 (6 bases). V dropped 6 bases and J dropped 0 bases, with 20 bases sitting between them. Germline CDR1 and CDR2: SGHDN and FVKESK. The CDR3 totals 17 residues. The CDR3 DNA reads TGTGCCAGCAGTTCTGGACAGACCTACTGGATGAACACTGAAGCTTTCTTT. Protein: CASSSGQTYWMNTEAFF.

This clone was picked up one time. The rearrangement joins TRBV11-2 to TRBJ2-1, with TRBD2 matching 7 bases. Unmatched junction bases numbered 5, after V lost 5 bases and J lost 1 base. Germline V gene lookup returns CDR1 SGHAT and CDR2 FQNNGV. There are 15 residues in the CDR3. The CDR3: CASSDLADSYNEQFF. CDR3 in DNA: TGTGCCAGCAGCGACCTAGCGGATTCCTACAATGAGCAGTTCTTC.

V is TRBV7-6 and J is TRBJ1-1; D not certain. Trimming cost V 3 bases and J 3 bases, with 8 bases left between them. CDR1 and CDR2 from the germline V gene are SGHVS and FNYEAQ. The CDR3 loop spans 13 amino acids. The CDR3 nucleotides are TGTGCCAGCAGCTTTCAGACGGACACTGAAGCTTTCTTT. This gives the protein CASSFQTDTEAFF.

The CDR3 protein is CAIMGDNEKLFF. The CDR3 region has the DNA TGTGCCATCATGGGGGATAATGAAAAACTGTTTTTT. V usage is TRBV10-3 and J usage is TRBJ1-4; tentative D call: TRBD1 (5 bases). CDR3 size: 12 residues. Germline lookup yields CDR1 ENHRY and CDR2 SYGVKD. The V end was cut by 7 bases, the J end by 4 bases, with 7 bases between.

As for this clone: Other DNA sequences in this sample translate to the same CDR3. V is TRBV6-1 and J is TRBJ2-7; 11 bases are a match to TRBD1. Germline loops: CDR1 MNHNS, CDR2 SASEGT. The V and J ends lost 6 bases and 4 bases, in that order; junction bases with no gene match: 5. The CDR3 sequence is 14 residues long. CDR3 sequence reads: CASRGTGGLYEQYF. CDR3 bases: TGTGCCAGCAGAGGGACAGGGGGGTTGTACGAGCAGTACTTC.

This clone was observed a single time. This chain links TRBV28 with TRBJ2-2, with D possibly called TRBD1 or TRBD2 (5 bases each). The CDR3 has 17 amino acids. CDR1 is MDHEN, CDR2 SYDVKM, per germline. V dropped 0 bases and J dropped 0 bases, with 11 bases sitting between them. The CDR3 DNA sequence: TGTGCCAGCAGTTTATGGGGACGGACACCGAACACCGGGGAGCTGTTTTTT. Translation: CASSLWGRTPNTGELFF.

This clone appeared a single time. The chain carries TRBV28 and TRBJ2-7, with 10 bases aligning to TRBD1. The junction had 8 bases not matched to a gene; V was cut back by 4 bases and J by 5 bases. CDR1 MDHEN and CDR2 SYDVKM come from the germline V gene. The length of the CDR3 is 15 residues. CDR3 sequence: CASSSPGQGSDEQYF. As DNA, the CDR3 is TGTGCCAGCAGTTCCCCGGGACAGGGGTCCGACGAGCAGTACTTC.

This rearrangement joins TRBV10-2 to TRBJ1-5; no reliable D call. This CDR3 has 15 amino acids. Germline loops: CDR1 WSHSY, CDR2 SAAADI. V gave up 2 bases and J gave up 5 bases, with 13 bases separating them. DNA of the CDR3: TGCGCCAGCAGTGAGAGCGACGGGCGGGATCAGCCCCAGCATTTT. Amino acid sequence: CASSESDGRDQPQHF.

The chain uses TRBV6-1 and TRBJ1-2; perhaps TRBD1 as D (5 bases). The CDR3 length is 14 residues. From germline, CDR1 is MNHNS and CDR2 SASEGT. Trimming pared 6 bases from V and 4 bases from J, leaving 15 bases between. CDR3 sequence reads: CASSYGTYPYGYTF. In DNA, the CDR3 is TGTGCCAGCAGCTACGGGACCTACCCCTATGGCTACACCTTC.

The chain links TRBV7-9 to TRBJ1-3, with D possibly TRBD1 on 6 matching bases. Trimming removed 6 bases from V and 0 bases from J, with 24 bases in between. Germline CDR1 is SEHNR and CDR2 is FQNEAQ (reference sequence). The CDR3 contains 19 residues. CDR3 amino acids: CASRLTEIGQLNSGNTIYF. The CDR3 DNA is TGTGCCAGCAGGTTAACTGAGATCGGACAGCTAAACTCTGGAAACACCATATATTTT.

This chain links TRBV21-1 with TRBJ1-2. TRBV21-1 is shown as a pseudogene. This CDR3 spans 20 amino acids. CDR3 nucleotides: TGTGCCAGCAGCATCCCCGGGGCGGGACCCCCCTCTACCCTCAACTATGGCTACACCTTC. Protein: CASSIPGAGPPSTLNYGYTF.

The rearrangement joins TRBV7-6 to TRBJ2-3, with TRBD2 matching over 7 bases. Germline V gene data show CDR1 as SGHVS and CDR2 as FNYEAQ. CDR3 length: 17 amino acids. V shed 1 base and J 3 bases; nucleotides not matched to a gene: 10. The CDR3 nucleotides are TGTGCCAGCAGCTTAGGATCGGTACGGGGAGGGACAGATACGCAGTATTTT. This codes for CASSLGSVRGGTDTQYF.

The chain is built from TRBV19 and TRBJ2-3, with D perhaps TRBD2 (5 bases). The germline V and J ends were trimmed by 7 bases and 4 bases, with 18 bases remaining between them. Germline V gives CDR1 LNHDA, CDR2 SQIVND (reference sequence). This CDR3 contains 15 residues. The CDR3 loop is CASKSLAGRSDTQYF. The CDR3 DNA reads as TGTGCCAGTAAATCGCTGGCGGGTCGGTCAGATACGCAGTATTTT.